This paragraph covers one TCR beta chain sequence. Its antigen remains unidentified. From germline, CDR1 is LGHDT and CDR2 YNNKEL (reference sequence). This CDR3 region has 14 residues. With 1 base clipped from V and 8 bases from J, the junction kept 7 bases outside the gene matches. As template, the study used bulk tumor genomic DNA at about 550 ng per sample. Collection of several biopsies per primary tumor, spaced far apart, took place during surgery. Samples came from untreated patients having curative surgery for newly diagnosed non-small cell lung cancer. The donors were patients with newly diagnosed non-small cell lung cancer undergoing curative-intent surgery. This entry comes from a study of immune heterogeneity within non-small cell lung tumors. As for the study in general: The tumor set comprised several squamous cell carcinomas and 10 non-squamous carcinomas (plus 1 not otherwise specified).

For the TCR beta CDR3, multiplex PCR with 32 V and 13 J primers performed the amplification. TCRdb passed the multiplex PCR reads through MiXCR, listing each CDR3 protein once. There are roughly 20,000 distinct CDR3 sequences in the sample; under 35% occur only once, and 4% to 5.5% lies in the top ten. Study-wide findings and caveats: Local tumor mutational burden, with an R of about 0.35, correlated moderately but significantly with local T-cell clonality.

Material: lung tumor tissue. The origin of this receptor is a man aged 40-55 years with non-small cell lung cancer. The chain links TRBV3-1 to TRBJ1-2, with 7 nucleotides matching TRBD1. CDR3 region: CASSQGGQSLGYTF. DNA of the CDR3: TGTGCCAGCAGCCAAGGGGGACAGAGCCTCGGCTACACCTTC.